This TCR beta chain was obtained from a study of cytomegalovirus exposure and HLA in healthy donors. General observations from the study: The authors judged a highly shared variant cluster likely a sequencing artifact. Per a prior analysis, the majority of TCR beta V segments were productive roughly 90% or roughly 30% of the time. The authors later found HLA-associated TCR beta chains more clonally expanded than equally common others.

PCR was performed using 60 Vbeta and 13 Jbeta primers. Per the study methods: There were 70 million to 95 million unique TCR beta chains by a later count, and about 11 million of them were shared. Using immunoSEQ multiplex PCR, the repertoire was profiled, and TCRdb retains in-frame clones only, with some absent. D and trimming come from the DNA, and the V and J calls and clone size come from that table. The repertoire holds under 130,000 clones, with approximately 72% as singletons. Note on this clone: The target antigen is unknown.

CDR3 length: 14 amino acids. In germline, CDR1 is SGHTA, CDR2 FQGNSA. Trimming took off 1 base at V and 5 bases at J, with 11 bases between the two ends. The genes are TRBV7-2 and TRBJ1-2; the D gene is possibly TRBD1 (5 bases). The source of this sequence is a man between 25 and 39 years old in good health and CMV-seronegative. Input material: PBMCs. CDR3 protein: CASSLVIGEYGYTF. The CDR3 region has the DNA TGTGCCAGCAGCTTAGTGATAGGGGAATATGGCTACACCTTC.